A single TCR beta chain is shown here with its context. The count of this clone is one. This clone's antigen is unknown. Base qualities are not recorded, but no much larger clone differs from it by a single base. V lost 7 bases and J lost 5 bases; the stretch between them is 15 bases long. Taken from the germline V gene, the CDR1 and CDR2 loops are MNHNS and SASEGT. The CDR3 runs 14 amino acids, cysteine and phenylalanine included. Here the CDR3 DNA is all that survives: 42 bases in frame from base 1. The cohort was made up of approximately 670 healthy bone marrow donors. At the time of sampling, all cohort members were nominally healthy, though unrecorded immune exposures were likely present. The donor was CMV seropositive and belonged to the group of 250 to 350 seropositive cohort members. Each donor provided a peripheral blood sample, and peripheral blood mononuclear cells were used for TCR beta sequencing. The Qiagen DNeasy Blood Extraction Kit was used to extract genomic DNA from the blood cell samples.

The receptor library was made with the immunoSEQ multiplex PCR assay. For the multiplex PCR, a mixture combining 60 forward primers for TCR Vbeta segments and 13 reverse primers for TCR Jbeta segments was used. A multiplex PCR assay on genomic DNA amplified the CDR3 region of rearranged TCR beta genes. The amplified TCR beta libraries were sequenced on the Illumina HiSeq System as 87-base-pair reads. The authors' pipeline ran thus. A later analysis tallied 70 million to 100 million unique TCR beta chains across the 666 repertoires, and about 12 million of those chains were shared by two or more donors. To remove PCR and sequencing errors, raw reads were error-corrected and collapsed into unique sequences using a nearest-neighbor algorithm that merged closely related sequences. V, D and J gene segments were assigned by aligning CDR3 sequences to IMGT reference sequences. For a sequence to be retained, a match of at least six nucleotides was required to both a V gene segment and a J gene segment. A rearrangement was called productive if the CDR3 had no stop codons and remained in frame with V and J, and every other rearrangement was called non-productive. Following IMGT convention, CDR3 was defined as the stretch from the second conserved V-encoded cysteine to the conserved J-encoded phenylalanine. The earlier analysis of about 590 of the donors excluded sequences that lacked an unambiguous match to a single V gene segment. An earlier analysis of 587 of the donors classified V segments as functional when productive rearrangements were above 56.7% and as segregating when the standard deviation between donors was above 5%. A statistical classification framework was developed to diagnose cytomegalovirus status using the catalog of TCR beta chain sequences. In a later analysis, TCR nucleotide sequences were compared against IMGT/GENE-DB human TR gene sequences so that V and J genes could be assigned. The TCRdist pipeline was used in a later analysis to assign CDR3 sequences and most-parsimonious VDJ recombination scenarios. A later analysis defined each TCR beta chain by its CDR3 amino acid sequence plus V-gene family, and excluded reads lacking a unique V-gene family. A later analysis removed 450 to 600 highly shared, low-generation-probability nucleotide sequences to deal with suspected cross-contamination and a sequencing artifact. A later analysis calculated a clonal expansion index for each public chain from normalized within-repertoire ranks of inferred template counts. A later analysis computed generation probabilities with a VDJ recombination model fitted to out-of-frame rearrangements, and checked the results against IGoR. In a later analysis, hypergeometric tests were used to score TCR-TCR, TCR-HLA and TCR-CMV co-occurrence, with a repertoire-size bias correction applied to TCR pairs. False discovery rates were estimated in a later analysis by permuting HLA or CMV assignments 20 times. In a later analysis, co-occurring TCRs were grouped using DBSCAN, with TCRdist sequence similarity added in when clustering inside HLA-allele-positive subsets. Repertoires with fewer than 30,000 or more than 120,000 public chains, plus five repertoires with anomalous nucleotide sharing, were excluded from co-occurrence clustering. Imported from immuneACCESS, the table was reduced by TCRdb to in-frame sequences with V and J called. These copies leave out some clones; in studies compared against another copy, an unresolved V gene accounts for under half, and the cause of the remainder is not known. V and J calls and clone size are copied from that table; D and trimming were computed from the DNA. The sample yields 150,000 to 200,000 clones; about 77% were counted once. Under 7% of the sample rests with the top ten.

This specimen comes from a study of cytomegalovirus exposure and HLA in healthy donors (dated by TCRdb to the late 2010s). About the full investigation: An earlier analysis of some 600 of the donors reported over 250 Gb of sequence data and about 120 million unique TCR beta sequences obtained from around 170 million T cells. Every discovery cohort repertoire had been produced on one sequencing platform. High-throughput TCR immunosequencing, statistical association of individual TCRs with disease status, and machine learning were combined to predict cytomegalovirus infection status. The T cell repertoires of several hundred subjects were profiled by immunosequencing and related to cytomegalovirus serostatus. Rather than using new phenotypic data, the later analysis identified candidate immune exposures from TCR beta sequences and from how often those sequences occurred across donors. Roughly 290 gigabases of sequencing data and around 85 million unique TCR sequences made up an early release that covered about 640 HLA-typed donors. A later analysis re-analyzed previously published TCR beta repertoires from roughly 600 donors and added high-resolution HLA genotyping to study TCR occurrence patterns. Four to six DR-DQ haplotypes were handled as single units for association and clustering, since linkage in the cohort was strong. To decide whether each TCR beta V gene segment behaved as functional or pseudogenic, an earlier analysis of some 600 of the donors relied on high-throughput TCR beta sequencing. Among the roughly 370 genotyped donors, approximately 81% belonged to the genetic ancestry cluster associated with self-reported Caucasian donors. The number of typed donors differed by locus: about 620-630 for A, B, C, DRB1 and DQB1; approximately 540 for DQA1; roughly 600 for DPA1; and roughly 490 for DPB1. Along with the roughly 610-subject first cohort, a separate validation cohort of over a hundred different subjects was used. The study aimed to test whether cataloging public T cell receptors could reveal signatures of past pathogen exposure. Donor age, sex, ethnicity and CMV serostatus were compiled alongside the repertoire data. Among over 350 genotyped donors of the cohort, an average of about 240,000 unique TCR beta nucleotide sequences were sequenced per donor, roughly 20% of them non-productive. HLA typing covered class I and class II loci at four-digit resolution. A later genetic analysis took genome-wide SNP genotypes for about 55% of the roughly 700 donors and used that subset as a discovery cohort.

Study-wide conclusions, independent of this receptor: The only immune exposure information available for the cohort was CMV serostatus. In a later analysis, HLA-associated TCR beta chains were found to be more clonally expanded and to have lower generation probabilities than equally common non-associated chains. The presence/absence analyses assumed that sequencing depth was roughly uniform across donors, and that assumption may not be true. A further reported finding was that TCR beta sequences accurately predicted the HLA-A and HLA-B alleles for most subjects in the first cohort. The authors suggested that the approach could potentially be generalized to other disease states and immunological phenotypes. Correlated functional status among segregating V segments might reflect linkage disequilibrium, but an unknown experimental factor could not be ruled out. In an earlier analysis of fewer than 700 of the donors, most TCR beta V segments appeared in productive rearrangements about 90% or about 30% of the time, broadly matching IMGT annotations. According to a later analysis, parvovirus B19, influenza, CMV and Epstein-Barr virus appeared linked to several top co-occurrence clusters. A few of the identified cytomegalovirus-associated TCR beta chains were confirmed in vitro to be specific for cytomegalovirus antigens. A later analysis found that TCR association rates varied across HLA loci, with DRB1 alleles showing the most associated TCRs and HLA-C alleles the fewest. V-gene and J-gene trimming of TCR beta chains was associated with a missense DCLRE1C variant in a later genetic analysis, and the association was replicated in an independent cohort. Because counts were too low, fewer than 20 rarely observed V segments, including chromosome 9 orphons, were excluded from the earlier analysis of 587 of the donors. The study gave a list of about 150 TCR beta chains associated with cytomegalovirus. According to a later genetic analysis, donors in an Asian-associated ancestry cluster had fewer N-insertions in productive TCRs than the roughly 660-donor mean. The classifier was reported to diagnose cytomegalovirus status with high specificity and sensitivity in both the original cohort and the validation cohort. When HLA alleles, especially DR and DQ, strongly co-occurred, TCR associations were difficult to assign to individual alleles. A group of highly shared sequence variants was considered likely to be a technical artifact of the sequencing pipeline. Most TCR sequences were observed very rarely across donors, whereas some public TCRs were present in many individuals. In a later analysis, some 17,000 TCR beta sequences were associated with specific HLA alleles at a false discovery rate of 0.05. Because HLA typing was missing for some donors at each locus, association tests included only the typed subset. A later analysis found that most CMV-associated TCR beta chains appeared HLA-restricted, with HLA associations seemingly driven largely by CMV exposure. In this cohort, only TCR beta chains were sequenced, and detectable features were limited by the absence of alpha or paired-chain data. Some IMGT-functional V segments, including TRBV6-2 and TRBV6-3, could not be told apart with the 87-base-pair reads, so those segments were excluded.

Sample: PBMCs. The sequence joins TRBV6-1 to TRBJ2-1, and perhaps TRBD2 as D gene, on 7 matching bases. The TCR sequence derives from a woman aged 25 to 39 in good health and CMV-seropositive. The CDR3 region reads CASTGGLANNEQFF. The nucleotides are TGTGCCAGCACCGGGGGGCTAGCTAACAATGAGCAGTTCTTC.